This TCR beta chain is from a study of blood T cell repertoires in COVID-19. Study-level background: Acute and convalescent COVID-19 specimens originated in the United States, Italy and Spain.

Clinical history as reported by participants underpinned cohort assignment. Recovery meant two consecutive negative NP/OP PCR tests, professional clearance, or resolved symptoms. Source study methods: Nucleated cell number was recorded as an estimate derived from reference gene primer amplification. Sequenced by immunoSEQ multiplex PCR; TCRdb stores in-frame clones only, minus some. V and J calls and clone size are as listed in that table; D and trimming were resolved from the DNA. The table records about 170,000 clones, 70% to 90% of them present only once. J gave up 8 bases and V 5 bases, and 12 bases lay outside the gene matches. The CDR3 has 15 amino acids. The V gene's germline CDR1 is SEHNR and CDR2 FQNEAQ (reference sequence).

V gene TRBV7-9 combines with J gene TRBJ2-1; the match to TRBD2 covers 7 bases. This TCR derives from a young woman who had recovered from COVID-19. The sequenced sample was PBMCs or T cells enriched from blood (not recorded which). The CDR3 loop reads CASSPRGGSYYEQFF. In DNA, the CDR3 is TGTGCCAGCAGCCCTCGTGGCGGGAGTTATTATGAGCAGTTCTTC.